This T cell receptor beta chain emerged from a study of blood T cell repertoires in COVID-19. Study information: There were acute and convalescent COVID-19 samples, and they came from the United States, Italy and Spain. Sources were T cells, B-cell-depleted T cells, or PBMCs; the material itself was cDNA or gDNA.

CDR1 SGHKS and CDR2 YYEKEE come from the germline V gene (reference sequence). Trimming cost V 0 bases and J 3 bases; bases outside gene matches: 2. This CDR3 is built from 15 residues. Study processing details: Amplified reference gene primers provided the basis for estimating nucleated cell counts. Assay: immunoSEQ multiplex PCR; the TCRdb copy retains only in-frame clones and omits some. D and trimming were read from the DNA, whereas the V and J calls and clone size are those reported in that table. Among 80,000 to 95,000 clones listed, under 90% were seen once. The chain has TRBV5-5 and TRBJ2-2; 7 nucleotides line up with TRBD1. The receptor's source is a woman in her seventies with acute or convalescent COVID-19. Source material: peripheral blood. The CDR3 protein is CASSLDRGYTGELFF. The CDR3 DNA reads as TGTGCCAGCAGCTTGGACAGGGGATACACCGGGGAGCTGTTTTTT.